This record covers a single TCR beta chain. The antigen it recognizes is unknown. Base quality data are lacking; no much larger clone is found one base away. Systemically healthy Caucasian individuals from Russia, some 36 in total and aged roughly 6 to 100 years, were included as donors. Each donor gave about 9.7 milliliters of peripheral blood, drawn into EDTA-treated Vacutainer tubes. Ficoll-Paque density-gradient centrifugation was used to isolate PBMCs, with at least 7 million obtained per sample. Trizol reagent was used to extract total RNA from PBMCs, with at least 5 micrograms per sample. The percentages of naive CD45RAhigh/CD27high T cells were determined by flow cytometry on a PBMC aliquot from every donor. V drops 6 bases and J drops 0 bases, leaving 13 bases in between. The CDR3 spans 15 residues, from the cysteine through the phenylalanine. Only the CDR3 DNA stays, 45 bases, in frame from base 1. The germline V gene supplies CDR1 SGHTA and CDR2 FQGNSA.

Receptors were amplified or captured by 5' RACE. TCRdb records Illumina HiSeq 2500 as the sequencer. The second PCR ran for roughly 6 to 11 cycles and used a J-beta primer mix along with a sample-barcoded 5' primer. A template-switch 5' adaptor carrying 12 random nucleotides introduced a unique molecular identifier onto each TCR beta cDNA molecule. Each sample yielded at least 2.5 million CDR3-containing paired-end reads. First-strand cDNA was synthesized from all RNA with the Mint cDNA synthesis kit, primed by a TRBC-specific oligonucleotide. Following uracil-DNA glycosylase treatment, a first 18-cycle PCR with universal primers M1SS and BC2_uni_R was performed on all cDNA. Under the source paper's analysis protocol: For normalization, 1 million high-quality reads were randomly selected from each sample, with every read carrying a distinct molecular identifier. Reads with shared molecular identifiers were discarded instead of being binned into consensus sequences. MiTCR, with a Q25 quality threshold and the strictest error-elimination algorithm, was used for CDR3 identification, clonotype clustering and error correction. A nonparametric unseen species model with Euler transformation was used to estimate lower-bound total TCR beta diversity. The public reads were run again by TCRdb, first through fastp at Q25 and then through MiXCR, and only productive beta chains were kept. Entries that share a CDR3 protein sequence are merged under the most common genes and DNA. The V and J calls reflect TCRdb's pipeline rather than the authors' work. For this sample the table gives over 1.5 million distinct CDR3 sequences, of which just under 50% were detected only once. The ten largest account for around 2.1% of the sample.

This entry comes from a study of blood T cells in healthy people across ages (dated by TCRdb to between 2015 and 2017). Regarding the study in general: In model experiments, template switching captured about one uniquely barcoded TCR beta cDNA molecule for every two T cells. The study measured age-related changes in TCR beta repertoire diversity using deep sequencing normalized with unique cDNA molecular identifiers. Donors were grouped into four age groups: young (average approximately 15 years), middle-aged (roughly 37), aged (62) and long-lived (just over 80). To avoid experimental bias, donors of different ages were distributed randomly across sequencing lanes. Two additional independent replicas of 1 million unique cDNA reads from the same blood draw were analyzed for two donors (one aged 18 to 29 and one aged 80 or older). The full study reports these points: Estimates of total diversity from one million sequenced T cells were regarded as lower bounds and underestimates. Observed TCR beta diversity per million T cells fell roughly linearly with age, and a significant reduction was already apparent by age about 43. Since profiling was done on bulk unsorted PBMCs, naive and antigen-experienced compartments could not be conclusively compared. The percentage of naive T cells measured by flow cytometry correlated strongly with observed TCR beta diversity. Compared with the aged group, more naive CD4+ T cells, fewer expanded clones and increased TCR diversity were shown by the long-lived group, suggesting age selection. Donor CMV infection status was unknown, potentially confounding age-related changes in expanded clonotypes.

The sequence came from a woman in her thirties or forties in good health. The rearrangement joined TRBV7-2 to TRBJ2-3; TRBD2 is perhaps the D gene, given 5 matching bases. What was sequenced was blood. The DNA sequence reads TGTGCCAGCAGTCCCGGGGTAATCAGCACAGATACGCAGTATTTT. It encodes CASSPGVISTDTQYF.